This paragraph covers one T cell receptor (beta chain) sequence. Its antigen remains unidentified. The data belong to a study of cytomegalovirus exposure and HLA in healthy donors. Notes on the study in general: According to a subsequent analysis, TCR clusters from the first cohort were inclined to appear together in the 120 validation repertoires. Among TCR sequences, most were rare, though some public TCRs appeared in many donors. The study labeled around 160 TCR beta chains cytomegalovirus-associated.

The study drew the donors from its roughly 120-subject validation cohort, separate from the approximately 700-subject first cohort. V was cut by 5 bases and J by 1 base, with 9 bases left in between. The CDR3 contains 14 residues. The germline gives CDR1 SGHAT, CDR2 FQNNGV. The data were produced by immunoSEQ multiplex PCR, yet TCRdb's version contains in-frame clones alone and is incomplete. Found here are 180,000 or so clones, approximately 87% of them singletons; the top ten hold approximately 1.5%. The source of this sequence is a young woman in good health and CMV-seronegative. The genes are TRBV11-2 and TRBJ1-3; weak D call: TRBD1 (5 bases). The specimen sequenced was PBMCs. The CDR3 here is CASSGSGSGNTIYF. The CDR3 nucleotides are TGTGCCAGCAGCGGTTCAGGGTCTGGAAACACCATATATTTT.